This note documents a single TCR beta chain sequence. This entry is derived from a study of blood T cell repertoires in COVID-19. The overall study: The United States, Italy and Spain were the sources of the acute and convalescent COVID-19 samples. PBMCs, B-cell-depleted T cells, or T cells were the source of the cDNA or gDNA that made up the material.

Authors' processing steps: Reference gene primer amplification gave nucleated cell count estimates. The assay was immunoSEQ multiplex PCR, and TCRdb's table has in-frame clones only and misses some. V and J calls and clone size follow that table, whereas D and trimming were derived from the DNA. The profile covers 69,000 or so clones, with roughly 80% appearing a single time and more than 4.5% taken by the ten largest. V trimming: 4 bases; J trimming: 6 bases; junction bases outside the gene matches: 5. Germline lookup yields CDR1 KGHSH and CDR2 LQKENI. The CDR3 is made up of 15 amino acids. The receptor's source is a woman older than 75 with active or convalescent COVID-19. The sequencing sample was made of peripheral blood. The chain recombines TRBV18 with TRBJ1-5, with 11 bases matching TRBD1. The CDR3 protein is CASSLRTGGSQPQHF. CDR3 in DNA: TGTGCCAGCTCACTTCGGACAGGGGGCTCTCAGCCCCAGCATTTT.